These 15 T cell receptor beta chains were all obtained from the same sample, sequenced in a study of Tregs in tolerant kidney transplant recipients. Here immunoSEQ multiplex PCR was the method, and the copy in TCRdb shows in-frame clones only, minus some. The top ten hold more than 0.35% of the sample, which has about 69,000 clones, about 88% seen once. Sequenced material: CD4+ T cells from blood, taken before the transplant. These receptors all come from a human donor who received a combined kidney and bone marrow transplant.

A single count supports this clone. The chain is built from TRBV10-3 and TRBJ1-5, with D unclear. Trimming took 4 bases from V and 4 from J, leaving 14 bases between them. The CDR3 contains 15 residues. Germline loops: CDR1 ENHRY, CDR2 SYGVKD. CDR3 sequence reads: CAISAERSRNQPQHF. In DNA form, the CDR3 reads TGTGCCATCAGTGCAGAGAGGTCTCGAAATCAGCCCCAGCATTTT.

The V and J genes are TRBV30 and TRBJ2-7, with 10 positions matching TRBD1. J was trimmed by 4 bases and V by 3 bases; bases with no gene match: 6. The CDR3 contains 14 residues. Germline CDR1 reads GTSNPN; CDR2 reads SVGIG (reference sequence). In nucleotides, the CDR3 is TGTGCCTGGAGAAGACAGGGGGCGGGGTACGAGCAGTACTTC. This translates into CAWRRQGAGYEQYF.

The V call is TRBV19, the J call TRBJ1-5; D is undetermined. Germline CDR1 LNHDA, CDR2 SQIVND (reference sequence). The V and J ends lost 4 bases and 5 bases respectively, with 12 bases between them. CDR3 length equals 14 residues. CDR3 coding DNA: TGTGCCAGTAGTACTGACTCAAAGGATCAGCCCCAGCATTTT. Protein sequence: CASSTDSKDQPQHF.

V usage is TRBV5-1 and J usage is TRBJ2-7, with a possible D match to TRBD2 (6 bases). This CDR3 is 16 amino acids long. V shed 0 bases and J shed 0 bases, with 13 bases lying between them. CDR1 SGHRS and CDR2 YFSETQ come from the germline V gene. CDR3 sequence (DNA): TGCGCCAGCAGCTTGGTGGGGGGAGCGGTCTCCTACGAGCAGTACTTC. Amino acid sequence: CASSLVGGAVSYEQYF. Using reference TRBV5-1 and TRBJ2-7 for the parts outside the CDR3, the full variable domain is KAGVTQTPRYLIKTRGQQVTLSCSPISGHRSVSWYQQTPGQGLQFLFEYFSETQRNKGNFPGRFSGRQFSNSRSEMNVSTLELGDSALYLCASSLVGGAVSYEQYFGPGTRLTVT.

The CDR3 DNA is TGTGCTAGTGGTCCCGGGACAGGGGGAACTCTTGAAGCTTTCTTT. As protein: CASGPGTGGTLEAFF. The chain carries TRBV12-5 and TRBJ1-1, with 11 bases lining up with TRBD1. The CDR3 is made up of 15 amino acids. Germline CDR1 reads LGHNT; CDR2 reads FRNRAP. Germline trimming cut 5 bases from V and 7 bases from J; bases unmatched to any gene: 9.

The J gene is TRBJ2-3, the V gene TRBV27; tentatively, D is TRBD2 (7 bases). Trimming cost V 2 bases and J 8 bases, with 14 bases left between them. This CDR3 spans 14 amino acids. Germline V gene sequence: CDR1 MNHEY, CDR2 SMNVEV (reference sequence). CDR3 loop: CASSLKGGGSTQYF. CDR3 bases: TGTGCCAGCAGTTTAAAGGGGGGGGGTAGTACGCAGTATTTT.

The V call is TRBV4-2, the J call TRBJ1-1; 9 nucleotides match TRBD1. V shed 4 bases, J shed 2 bases, and the junction held 5 bases outside the gene matches. This CDR3 has 15 amino acids. The V gene's germline CDR1 is LGHNA and CDR2 YNFKEQ. CDR3 sequence (DNA): TGTGCCAGCAGCCCGGGACAGGGCGATAACACTGAAGCTTTCTTT. The encoded protein is CASSPGQGDNTEAFF.

This clone appeared once. The chain carries TRBV28 and TRBJ1-1; 11 bases line up with TRBD1. Per the germline V gene, CDR1 is MDHEN and CDR2 is SYDVKM. This CDR3 region has 14 residues. After removal of 5 bases from V and 6 bases from J, the junction contained 5 bases not matched to a gene. The CDR3 DNA follows: TGTGCCAGCAGTCGGGACAGGGGGATCGCTGAAGCTTTCTTT. It translates to CASSRDRGIAEAFF.

The chain has TRBV30 and TRBJ1-2; weak D call: TRBD1 (5 bases). V lost 3 bases and J 2 bases, leaving 16 bases between the germline ends. The CDR3 consists of 15 residues. Germline V lookup: CDR1 GTSNPN, CDR2 SVGIG (reference sequence). The CDR3 sequence is CAWSPSRQTNYGYTF. Here the CDR3 DNA reads TGTGCCTGGAGCCCTTCTCGACAGACAAACTATGGCTACACCTTC.

This clone showed up just once. The J gene is TRBJ1-4, the V gene TRBV18, with 8 bases fitting TRBD1. Germline V lookup: CDR1 KGHSH, CDR2 LQKENI. V lost 6 bases to trimming and J lost 0 bases; unmatched junction nucleotides: 3. The CDR3 loop spans 15 amino acids. The CDR3 sequence: CASSLTGATNEKLFF. In DNA form, the CDR3 reads TGTGCCAGCTCGTTGACAGGGGCAACTAATGAAAAACTGTTTTTT.

J is TRBJ1-4 and V is TRBV27; TRBD1 matches 11 bases. The V gene end was trimmed by 5 bases and the J gene end by 6 bases; junction bases not matched to a gene: 2. The CDR3 runs 14 residues. Germline CDR1 and CDR2: MNHEY and SMNVEV (reference sequence). CDR3: CASSTGQGDEKLFF. CDR3 bases: TGTGCCAGCAGTACGGGACAGGGGGATGAAAAACTGTTTTTT.

This chain connects TRBV18 to TRBJ2-5; D is unclear. Germline CDR1 reads KGHSH; CDR2 reads LQKENI. The CDR3 consists of 14 residues. V gave up 3 bases and J gave up 1 base, with 9 bases separating them. CDR3 region: CASSPEQPQETQYF. The CDR3 DNA sequence: TGTGCCAGCTCACCGGAGCAGCCCCAAGAGACCCAGTACTTC.

The rearrangement links TRBV28 to TRBJ2-2; D not resolved. Trimming removed 5 bases from V and 5 bases from J, with 9 bases in between. The germline V gene has CDR1 MDHEN and CDR2 SYDVKM. The CDR3 contains 13 residues. CDR3 bases: TGTGCCAGCAGTGCCGGTTGGACCGGGGAGCTGTTTTTT. It translates to CASSAGWTGELFF.

This clone has only one observation. The chain carries TRBV7-2 and TRBJ1-2; D possibly corresponds to TRBD1 (5 bases). CDR3 length: 14 residues. V was cut by 5 bases and J by 8 bases, with 18 bases left in between. Germline CDR1 is SGHTA and CDR2 is FQGNSA. CDR3 region: CASSLQQATTGYTF. The CDR3 coding sequence is TGTGCCAGCAGCCTTCAACAGGCCACTACGGGCTACACCTTC.

The V gene is TRBV7-8, the J gene TRBJ2-7, with D possibly matching TRBD1 (5 bases). V shed 1 base and J shed 2 bases, with 12 bases lying between them. Germline V gene sequence: CDR1 SGHVS, CDR2 FQNEAQ. This CDR3 region has 15 residues. In DNA, the CDR3 is TGTGCCAGCAGCTTAGGGGCAGGGATAACCTACGAGCAGTACTTC. This sequence encodes CASSLGAGITYEQYF.